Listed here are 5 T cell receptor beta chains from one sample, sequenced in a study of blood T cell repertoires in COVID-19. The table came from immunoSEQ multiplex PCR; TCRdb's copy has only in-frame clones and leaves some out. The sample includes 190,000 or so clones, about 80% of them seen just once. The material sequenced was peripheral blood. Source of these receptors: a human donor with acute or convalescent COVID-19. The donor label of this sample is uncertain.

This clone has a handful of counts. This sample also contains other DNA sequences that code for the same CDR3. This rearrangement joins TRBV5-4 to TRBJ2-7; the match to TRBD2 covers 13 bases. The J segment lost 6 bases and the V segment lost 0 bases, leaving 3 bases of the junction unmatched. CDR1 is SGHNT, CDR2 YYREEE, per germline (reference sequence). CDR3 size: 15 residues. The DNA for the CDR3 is TGTGCCAGCAGCTTGGCCGGACTAGCGGGAGTCGAGCAGTACTTC. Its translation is CASSLAGLAGVEQYF.

The chain's CDR3 is CASSMTGETQYF. The CDR3 bases are TGTGCCAGTAGTATGACGGGAGAGACCCAGTACTTC. V is TRBV19 and J is TRBJ2-5; no reliable D call. This CDR3 region has 12 residues. Germline loops: CDR1 LNHDA, CDR2 SQIVND (reference sequence). The V end was cut by 3 bases, the J end by 4 bases, with 6 bases between.

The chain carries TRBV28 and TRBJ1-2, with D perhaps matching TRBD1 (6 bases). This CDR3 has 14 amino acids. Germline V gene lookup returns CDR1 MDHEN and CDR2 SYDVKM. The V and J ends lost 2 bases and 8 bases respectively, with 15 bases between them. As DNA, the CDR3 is TGTGCCAGCAGTTTAGGGGCAGGGGCCGTCGGCTACACCTTC. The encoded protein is CASSLGAGAVGYTF.

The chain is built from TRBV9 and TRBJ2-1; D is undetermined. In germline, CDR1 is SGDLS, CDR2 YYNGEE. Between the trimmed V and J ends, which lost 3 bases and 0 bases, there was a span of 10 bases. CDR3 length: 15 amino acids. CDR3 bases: TGTGCCAGCAGCGCCCAGGTGAGCTCCTACAATGAGCAGTTCTTC. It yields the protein CASSAQVSSYNEQFF.

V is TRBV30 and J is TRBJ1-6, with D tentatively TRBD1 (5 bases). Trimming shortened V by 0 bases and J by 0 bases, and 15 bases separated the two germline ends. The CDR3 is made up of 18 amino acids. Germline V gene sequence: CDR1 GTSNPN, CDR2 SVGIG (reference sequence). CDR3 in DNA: TGTGCCTGGAGTGTACAGGCCGGAGTGAGCTCCTATAATTCACCCCTCCACTTT. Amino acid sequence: CAWSVQAGVSSYNSPLHF. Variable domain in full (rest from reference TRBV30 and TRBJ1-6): SQTIHQWPATLVQPVGSPLSLECTVEGTSNPNLYWYRQAAGRGLQLLFYSVGIGQISSEVPQNLSASRPQDRQFILSSKKLLLSDSGFYLCAWSVQAGVSSYNSPLHFGNGTRLTVT.